The 30 T cell receptor beta chains below all came from one sample that was sequenced in a study of brain T cells in children with intractable seizures (dated by TCRdb to the early 2020s). The time point label, as the study defines it: resected brain tissue, or blood drawn just prior to surgery. Receptor libraries were prepared by the immunoSEQ multiplex PCR assay. The immuneACCESS repertoire file appears here via TCRdb, limited to in-frame rearrangements. These files lack a portion of the clones; in checked studies, under half of the deficit traces to unresolved V genes, and the cause of the others is not known. The sample table lists around 44,000 clones, around 90% of them with a count of one. The top ten clones comprise roughly 6.3% of the sample. The specimen was peripheral blood, collected at surgery. The receptors stem from a girl aged 2-10 years with tuberous sclerosis and intractable seizures.

The V gene is TRBV3-1 (or the pseudogene TRBV3-2), the J gene TRBJ1-4; maybe TRBD1 (5 bases). The germline CDR1 and CDR2 sequences are LGHDT and YNNKEL (reference sequence). The CDR3 extends over 17 amino acids. Trimming removed 0 bases from V and 4 bases from J, with 15 bases in between. The CDR3 DNA reads as TGTGCCAGCAGCCAAGATTTCAGGGTGAGGGGTAATGAAAAACTGTTTTTT. Amino acid sequence: CASSQDFRVRGNEKLFF.

The chain is built from TRBV7-6 and TRBJ2-5; D remains ambiguous. The CDR3 extends over 14 amino acids. V lost 5 bases and J 3 bases, leaving 13 bases between the germline ends. Per the germline V gene, CDR1 is SGHVS and CDR2 is FNYEAQ. The chain's CDR3 is CASSHWTAKETQYF. CDR3 sequence (DNA): TGTGCCAGCAGCCACTGGACGGCTAAAGAGACCCAGTACTTC.

The chain has TRBV4-2 and TRBJ2-5; D might be TRBD2 (5 bases). Germline V CDR1 and CDR2: LGHNA, YNFKEQ. V shed 0 bases and J shed 3 bases, with 14 bases lying between them. The CDR3 length is 16 residues. CDR3 in DNA: TGTGCCAGCAGCCAAGATCCCCGGGGAGCCGAAGAGACCCAGTACTTC. Translating gives CASSQDPRGAEETQYF.

The rearrangement uses TRBV2 and TRBJ1-1; a weak D match, TRBD1 (5 bases). This CDR3 is 13 amino acids long. The V gene's germline CDR1 is SNHLY and CDR2 FYNNEI. Trimming removed 6 bases at V and 8 bases at J, with 16 bases between. The CDR3 here is CASRAGAGGEAFF. In DNA, the CDR3 is TGTGCCAGCAGGGCAGGAGCGGGGGGGGAAGCTTTCTTT.

The chain couples TRBV12-3 or TRBV12-4 to TRBJ2-7; D gene uncertain. The CDR3 has 13 residues. The germline V and J ends were trimmed by 3 bases and 2 bases, with 8 bases remaining between them. This CDR3 reads CASSFGSTYEQYF. The CDR3 DNA follows: TGTGCCAGCAGTTTCGGTAGTACCTACGAGCAGTACTTC.

A word on this clone: Germline is not matched at one junction end, which may reflect a read error. The chain recombines TRBV19 with TRBJ1-1; 7 nucleotides match TRBD1. The CDR3 extends over 15 amino acids. The V gene's germline CDR1 is LNHDA and CDR2 SQIVND (reference sequence). The DNA of the CDR3 is TGTGCCAGTATTATAGGGGGCGTTCGGGTCACTGAAGCTTTCTTT. Protein product: CASIIGGVRVTEAFF.

The rearrangement joins TRBV2 to TRBJ1-1; 8 bases match TRBD1. V lost 7 bases to trimming and J lost 5 bases; unmatched junction nucleotides: 9. The CDR3 totals 14 residues. CDR1 is SNHLY and CDR2 is FYNNEI in the germline V gene. CDR3 in DNA: TGTGCCAGCACAGGCCAGGGGGCTGTAACTGAAGCTTTCTTT. Encoded protein: CASTGQGAVTEAFF. The full variable domain, completed using reference TRBV2 and TRBJ1-1, is EPEVTQTPSHQVTQMGQEVILRCVPISNHLYFYWYRQILGQKVEFLVSFYNNEISEKSEIFDDQFSVERPDGSNFTLKIRSTKLEDSAMYFCASTGQGAVTEAFFGQGTRLTVV.

This chain links TRBV6-1 with TRBJ1-6; D gene uncertain. V lost 2 bases to trimming and J lost 6 bases, with 11 bases between them. Looked up from germline, CDR1 is MNHNS and CDR2 is SASEGT. This CDR3 has 15 amino acids. DNA for the CDR3: TGTGCCAGCAGTGAAAGGCGCAGCTTTAATTCACCCCTCCACTTT. Translated, it gives CASSERRSFNSPLHF.

CDR3 DNA sequence: TGTGCCAGCTCACCACCGTGGACAGGGATCAACTATGGCTACACCTTC. This translates into CASSPPWTGINYGYTF. The chain has TRBV18 and TRBJ1-2; 8 bases are a match to TRBD1. The CDR3 is made up of 16 amino acids. Germline V gene lookup returns CDR1 KGHSH and CDR2 LQKENI. V dropped 0 bases and J dropped 2; count of bases not matched to a gene: 5.

This clone was seen a handful of times. Written as DNA, the CDR3 is TGCAGTGCTAGTAGTCCTCCGGGCAACTATGGCTACACCTTC. As protein: CSASSPPGNYGYTF. The chain employs TRBV20-1 and TRBJ1-2; no reliable D call. Germline lookup yields CDR1 DFQATT and CDR2 SNEGSKA (reference sequence). Trimming cost V 3 bases and J 2 bases, with 13 bases left between them. This CDR3 is built from 14 residues.

The genes are TRBV18 and TRBJ2-1; D call uncertain. Looked up from germline, CDR1 is KGHSH and CDR2 is LQKENI. CDR3 length equals 15 residues. The V gene lost 3 bases and the J gene lost 3 bases, with 12 bases spanning the gap. CDR3 sequence reads: CASSPSGQIYNEQFF. The CDR3 nucleotides read TGTGCCAGCTCACCGAGTGGGCAGATCTACAATGAGCAGTTCTTC.

This chain links TRBV5-6 with TRBJ2-2; D not certain. This CDR3 has 17 residues. The germline V gene has CDR1 SGHDT and CDR2 YYEEEE. Trimming shortened V by 0 bases and J by 0 bases, and 12 bases separated the two germline ends. The CDR3 sequence is CASSLAPDATNTGELFF. DNA for the CDR3: TGTGCCAGCAGCTTGGCCCCGGACGCCACGAACACCGGGGAGCTGTTTTTT.

V gene TRBV27 combines with J gene TRBJ1-2, with 10 bases lining up with TRBD1. After removal of 5 bases from V and 7 bases from J, the junction contained 10 bases not matched to a gene. The germline CDR1 and CDR2 sequences are MNHEY and SMNVEV (reference sequence). CDR3 length: 15 residues. CDR3 nucleotide sequence: TGTGCCAGCAGTCCCCGGGACAGGGGAGGCTTTGGCTACACCTTC. It codes for CASSPRDRGGFGYTF.

This sequence joins TRBV7-3 and TRBJ1-1; D perhaps matches TRBD1 (5 bases). The germline V gene has CDR1 SGHTA and CDR2 FQGTGA. V gave up 7 bases and J gave up 2 bases, with 20 bases separating them. The CDR3 runs 16 residues. CDR3 protein: CASTQRGAGTNTEAFF. In nucleotides, the CDR3 is TGTGCCAGCACCCAGAGAGGGGCAGGCACAAACACTGAAGCTTTCTTT.

The chain has TRBV18 and TRBJ2-7; 8 positions agree with TRBD1. Germline CDR1 and CDR2: KGHSH and LQKENI. V dropped 1 base and J dropped 3; count of bases not matched to a gene: 8. The CDR3 runs 16 residues. CDR3: CASSPRVGTGHYEQYV. CDR3 in DNA: TGTGCCAGCTCACCACGAGTCGGGACAGGCCACTACGAGCAGTACGTC.

The V gene is TRBV6-5, the J gene TRBJ1-2; a weak D match, TRBD1 (5 bases). Deletions cut 2 bases from V and 2 bases from J, with 12 bases between. In germline, CDR1 is MNHEY, CDR2 SVGAGI. The CDR3 covers 15 residues. DNA of the CDR3: TGTGCCAGCAGTTACACGTCCCAGGGAAACTATGGCTACACCTTC. It yields the protein CASSYTSQGNYGYTF.

CDR3 loop: CAWRPLSTGYGYTF. The CDR3 DNA reads TGTGCCTGGAGACCCTTATCGACGGGCTATGGCTACACCTTC. The chain combines TRBV30 with TRBJ1-2; D unresolved. CDR1 and CDR2 (germline): GTSNPN, SVGIG (reference sequence). The CDR3 covers 14 residues. The V end lost 3 bases, the J end lost 4 bases, and 15 bases lay between the germline ends.

This sequence joins TRBV9 and TRBJ2-7, with D possibly TRBD2 on 5 matching bases. Between the trimmed V and J ends, which lost 3 bases and 0 bases, there was a span of 13 bases. Germline-derived CDR1 and CDR2 are SGDLS and YYNGEE. CDR3 length equals 15 residues. The CDR3 nucleotides are TGTGCCAGCAGCGAAACTGAGCGGAGCTCCTACGAGCAGTACTTC. Protein product: CASSETERSSYEQYF.

The rearrangement uses TRBV18 and TRBJ1-2; D gene unclear. Germline lookup yields CDR1 KGHSH and CDR2 LQKENI. CDR3 size: 17 residues. Trimming pared 2 bases from V and 5 bases from J, leaving 21 bases between. CDR3 nucleotides: TGTGCCAGCTCACCATTGCGCCGGCCTCCCGCGATATATGGCTACACCTTC. Translation: CASSPLRRPPAIYGYTF.

The chain recombines TRBV3-1 (or the pseudogene TRBV3-2) with TRBJ1-1; no firm D call. The CDR3 is 13 amino acids. With 4 bases removed from V and 1 base from J, the gap between germline ends came to 7 bases. CDR1 is LGHDT, CDR2 YNNKEL, per germline (reference sequence). The CDR3: CASSRIGNTEAFF. The CDR3 DNA reads TGTGCCAGCAGCCGCATAGGGAACACTGAAGCTTTCTTT.

The chain links TRBV10-3 to TRBJ1-6; 7 bases are shared with TRBD1. This CDR3 is built from 15 residues. V was pared by 9 bases and J by 1 base, with 6 bases of the junction left unmatched. Looked up from germline, CDR1 is ENHRY and CDR2 is SYGVKD. For the CDR3, the DNA is TGTGCCATGGGACAGAAGGCATCCTATAATTCACCCCTCCACTTT. Amino acids: CAMGQKASYNSPLHF.

This chain connects TRBV6-1 to TRBJ1-2, with D perhaps TRBD1 (5 bases). The CDR3 spans 13 residues. Trimming took 2 bases from V and 2 from J, leaving 6 bases between them. Germline V lookup: CDR1 MNHNS, CDR2 SASEGT. The CDR3 nucleotides are TGTGCCAGCAGTGAACGACAGAACTATGGCTACACCTTC. Amino acids: CASSERQNYGYTF.

The genes are TRBV2 and TRBJ2-1; D is uncertain. Per germline, CDR1 SNHLY and CDR2 FYNNEI. The CDR3 spans 16 residues. Trimming took 4 bases from V and 6 from J, leaving 19 bases between them. The DNA of the CDR3 is TGTGCCAGCAGTGCGGTACCGGGTCTTTTACGCAATGAGCAGTTCTTC. The encoded protein is CASSAVPGLLRNEQFF. The full variable domain, rest sourced from reference TRBV2 and TRBJ2-1, is EPEVTQTPSHQVTQMGQEVILRCVPISNHLYFYWYRQILGQKVEFLVSFYNNEISEKSEIFDDQFSVERPDGSNFTLKIRSTKLEDSAMYFCASSAVPGLLRNEQFFGPGTRLTVL.

This chain connects TRBV30 to TRBJ1-2, with TRBD1 matching 7 bases. J lost 7 bases, V lost 4 bases, and 9 bases had no gene match. The CDR3 runs to 13 residues. The germline V gene encodes CDR1 GTSNPN and CDR2 SVGIG (reference sequence). CDR3 sequence reads: CAWTIQGWSGYTF. Written as DNA, the CDR3 is TGTGCCTGGACTATACAGGGGTGGTCTGGCTACACCTTC.

The chain uses TRBV27 and TRBJ2-6; D remains ambiguous. Trimming shortened V by 6 bases and J by 0 bases, and 15 bases separated the two germline ends. The CDR3 extends over 17 amino acids. CDR1 and CDR2 from the germline V gene are MNHEY and SMNVEV (reference sequence). The chain's CDR3 is CASRSTVHLSGANVLTF. The CDR3, as DNA: TGTGCCAGCAGATCTACAGTCCACCTCTCTGGGGCCAACGTCCTGACTTTC.

Within the sample, this clone is medium-sized. V gene TRBV6-1 combines with J gene TRBJ2-1, with a tentative D call TRBD1 (5 bases). The CDR3 consists of 14 residues. The V gene's germline CDR1 is MNHNS and CDR2 SASEGT. V was shortened by 3 bases and J by 0 bases, with 6 bases between the two germline ends. This chain's CDR3 is CASSDRVSYNEQFF. CDR3 in DNA: TGTGCCAGCAGTGACAGGGTCTCCTACAATGAGCAGTTCTTC.

This clone was counted a single time. The chain joins TRBV27 to TRBJ1-1; D gene ambiguous. CDR1 MNHEY and CDR2 SMNVEV come from the germline V gene (reference sequence). Trimming removed 5 bases from V and 5 bases from J, with 9 bases in between. The CDR3 runs to 12 residues. For the CDR3, the DNA is TGTGCCAGCAGTCCTCGGGGAACTGAAGCTTTCTTT. Protein product: CASSPRGTEAFF.

This clone showed up just once. The chain combines TRBV4-1 with TRBJ1-2, with a tentative D call TRBD1 (5 bases). CDR3 length: 14 residues. Germline assignment: CDR1 MGHRA and CDR2 YSYEKL. V lost 2 bases and J lost 8, with 15 bases in between. For the CDR3, the DNA is TGCGCCAGCAGCCAATTAAGGACAATGTGGGGCTACACCTTC. As protein: CASSQLRTMWGYTF.

The chain carries TRBV5-1 and TRBJ1-1, with TRBD1 identical over 9 bases. From germline, CDR1 is SGHRS and CDR2 YFSETQ. Germline trimming cut 4 bases from V and 4 bases from J; bases unmatched to any gene: 8. The CDR3 contains 15 residues. CDR3 sequence: CASSVRQGEGTEAFF. The CDR3 coding sequence is TGCGCCAGCAGCGTTCGACAGGGGGAGGGCACTGAAGCTTTCTTT.

The rearrangement joins TRBV6-5 to TRBJ1-5; TRBD1 might be the D (5 bases). Trimming removed 4 bases at V and 0 bases at J, with 10 bases between. The germline V gene has CDR1 MNHEY and CDR2 SVGAGI. This CDR3 spans 15 amino acids. The chain's CDR3 is CASSLDRASNQPQHF. The DNA of the CDR3 is TGTGCCAGCAGTTTAGACAGAGCTAGCAATCAGCCCCAGCATTTT.